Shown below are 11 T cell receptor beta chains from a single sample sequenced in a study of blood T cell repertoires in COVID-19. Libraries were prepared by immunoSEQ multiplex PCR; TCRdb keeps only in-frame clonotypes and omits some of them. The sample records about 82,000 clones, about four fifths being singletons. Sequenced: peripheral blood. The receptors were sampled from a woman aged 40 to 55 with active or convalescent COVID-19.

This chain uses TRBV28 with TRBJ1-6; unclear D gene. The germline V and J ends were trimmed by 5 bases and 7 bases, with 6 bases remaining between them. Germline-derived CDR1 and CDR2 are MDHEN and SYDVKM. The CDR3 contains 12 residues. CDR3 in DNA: TGTGCCAGCAGTAAGACAAATTCACCCCTCCACTTT. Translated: CASSKTNSPLHF.

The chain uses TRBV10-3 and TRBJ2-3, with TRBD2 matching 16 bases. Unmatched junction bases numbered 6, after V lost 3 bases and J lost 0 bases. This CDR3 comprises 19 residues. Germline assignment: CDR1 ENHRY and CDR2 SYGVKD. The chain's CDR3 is CAISEKPGLAGGSTDTQYF. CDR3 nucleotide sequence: TGTGCCATCAGTGAAAAACCGGGACTAGCGGGGGGGAGCACAGATACGCAGTATTTT.

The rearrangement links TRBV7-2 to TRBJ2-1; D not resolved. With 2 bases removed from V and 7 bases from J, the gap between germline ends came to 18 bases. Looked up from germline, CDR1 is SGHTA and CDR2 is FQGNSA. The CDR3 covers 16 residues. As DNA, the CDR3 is TGTGCCAGCAGCTTAAATTATCTTAGCTCGAGGAATGAGCAGTTCTTC. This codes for CASSLNYLSSRNEQFF.

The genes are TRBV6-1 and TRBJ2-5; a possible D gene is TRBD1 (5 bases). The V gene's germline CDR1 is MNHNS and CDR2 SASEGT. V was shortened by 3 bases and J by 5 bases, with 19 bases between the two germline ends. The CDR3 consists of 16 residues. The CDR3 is CASSDDRQGLGETQYF. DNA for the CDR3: TGTGCCAGCAGTGACGACCGCCAGGGCTTGGGGGAGACCCAGTACTTC.

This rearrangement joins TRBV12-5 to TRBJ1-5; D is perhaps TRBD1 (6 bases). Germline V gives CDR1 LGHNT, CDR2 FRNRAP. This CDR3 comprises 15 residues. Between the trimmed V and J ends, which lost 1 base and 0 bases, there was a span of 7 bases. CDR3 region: CASGLGTDSNQPQHF. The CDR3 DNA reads TGTGCTAGTGGTTTGGGGACAGATAGCAATCAGCCCCAGCATTTT.

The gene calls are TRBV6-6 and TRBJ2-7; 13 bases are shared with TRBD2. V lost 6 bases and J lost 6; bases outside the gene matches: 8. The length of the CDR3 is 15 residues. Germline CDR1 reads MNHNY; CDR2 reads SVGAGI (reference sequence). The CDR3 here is CASSRKTSGRFEQYF. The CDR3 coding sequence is TGTGCCAGCAGCCGCAAGACTAGCGGGAGGTTCGAGCAGTACTTC.

CDR3 in DNA: TGCGCCAGCAGAGAAGGGGGCAACACTGAAGCTTTCTTT. This encodes CASREGGNTEAFF. J is TRBJ1-1 and V is TRBV5-1; 7 bases map to TRBD1. The CDR3 is 13 residues long. The ends lost 5 bases at V and 2 bases at J; junction bases unmatched: 3. Germline loops: CDR1 SGHRS, CDR2 YFSETQ.

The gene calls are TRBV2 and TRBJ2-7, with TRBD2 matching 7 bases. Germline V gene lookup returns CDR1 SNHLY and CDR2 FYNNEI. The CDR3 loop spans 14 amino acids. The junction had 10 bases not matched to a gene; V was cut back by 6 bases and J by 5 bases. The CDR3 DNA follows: TGTGCCAGCAGGAAACTAGCGACCATTAACGAGCAGTACTTC. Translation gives CASRKLATINEQYF.

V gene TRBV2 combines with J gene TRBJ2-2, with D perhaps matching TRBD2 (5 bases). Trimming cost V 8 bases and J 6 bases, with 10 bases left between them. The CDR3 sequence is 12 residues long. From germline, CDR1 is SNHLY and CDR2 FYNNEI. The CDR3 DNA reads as TGTGCCAGCGGAAGGGAGTCCGGGGAGCTGTTTTTT. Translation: CASGRESGELFF.

The CDR3 DNA is TGTGCCAGCAGCTTAGTGGGCAGCAGTGGCTACACCTTC. Its translation: CASSLVGSSGYTF. The chain recombines TRBV11-2 with TRBJ1-2; no clear D gene. The CDR3 consists of 13 residues. The germline V gene encodes CDR1 SGHAT and CDR2 FQNNGV. The V gene lost 1 base and the J gene lost 7 bases, with 10 bases spanning the gap. Filled out from reference TRBV11-2 and TRBJ1-2, the complete variable domain reads EAGVAQSPRYKIIEKRQSVAFWCNPISGHATLYWYQQILGQGPKLLIQFQNNGVVDDSQLPKDRFSAERLKGVDSTLKIQPAKLEDSAVYLCASSLVGSSGYTFGSGTRLTVV.

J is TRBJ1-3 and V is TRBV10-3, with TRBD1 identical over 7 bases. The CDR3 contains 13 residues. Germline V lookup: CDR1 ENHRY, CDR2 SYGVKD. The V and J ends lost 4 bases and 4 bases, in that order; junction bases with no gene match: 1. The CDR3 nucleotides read TGTGCCATCAGTGGGACAGGAGGAAACACCATATATTTT. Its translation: CAISGTGGNTIYF.